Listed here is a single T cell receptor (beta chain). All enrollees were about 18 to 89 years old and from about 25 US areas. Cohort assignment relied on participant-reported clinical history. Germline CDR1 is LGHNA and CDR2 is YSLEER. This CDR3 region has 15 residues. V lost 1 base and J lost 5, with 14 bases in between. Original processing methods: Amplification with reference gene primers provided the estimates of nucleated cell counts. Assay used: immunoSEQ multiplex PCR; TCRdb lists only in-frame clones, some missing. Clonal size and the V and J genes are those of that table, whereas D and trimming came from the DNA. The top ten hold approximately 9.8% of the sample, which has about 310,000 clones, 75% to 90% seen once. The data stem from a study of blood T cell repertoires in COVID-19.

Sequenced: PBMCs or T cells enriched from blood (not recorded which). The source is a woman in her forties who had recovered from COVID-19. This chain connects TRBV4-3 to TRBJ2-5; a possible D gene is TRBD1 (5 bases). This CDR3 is CASSQVWQWGETQYF. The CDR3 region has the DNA TGCGCCAGCAGCCAAGTTTGGCAGTGGGGCGAGACCCAGTACTTC.